The T cell receptor beta chain under discussion was sequenced for a study of blood T cell repertoires in COVID-19. Study-wide background: Spain, Italy and the United States supplied samples that represented acute and convalescent COVID-19. T cells, B-cell-depleted T cells, or PBMCs provided the cDNA or gDNA that served as material.

Authors' data handling: Reference gene primer amplification in the assay estimated nucleated cell counts. Clones were read by immunoSEQ multiplex PCR, and TCRdb kept only the in-frame ones, dropping some. V, J and clone size are those of that table, while D and trimming were read from the DNA. The sample contains approximately 90,000 clones, over 80% of which appear only once. The CDR3 loop spans 17 amino acids. Germline values: CDR1 LGHDT, CDR2 YNNKEL (reference sequence). Trimming took 2 bases from V and 1 from J, leaving 17 bases between them. The rearrangement links TRBV3-1 (or the pseudogene TRBV3-2) to TRBJ2-5, with D perhaps matching TRBD1 (5 bases). The sequenced sample consisted of peripheral blood. This TCR was sampled from a woman older than 75 with active or convalescent COVID-19. The CDR3 region is CASSQSLVGQTQETQYF. In nucleotides, the CDR3 is TGTGCCAGCAGCCAATCCTTAGTGGGGCAGACCCAAGAGACCCAGTACTTC.